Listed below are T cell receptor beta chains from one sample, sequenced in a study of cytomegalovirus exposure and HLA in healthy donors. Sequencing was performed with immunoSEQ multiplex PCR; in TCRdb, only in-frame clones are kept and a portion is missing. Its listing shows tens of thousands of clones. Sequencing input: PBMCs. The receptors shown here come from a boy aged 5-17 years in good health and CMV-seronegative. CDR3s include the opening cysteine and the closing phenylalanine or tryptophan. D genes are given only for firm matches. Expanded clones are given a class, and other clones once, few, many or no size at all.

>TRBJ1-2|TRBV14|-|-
TGTGCCAGCAGCCCACGGACAGTTAACTATGGCTACACCTTC
CASSPRTVNYGYTF
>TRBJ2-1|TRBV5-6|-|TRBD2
TGTGCCAGCAGCTTTTTGGGGGAGGGGATAGACAATGAGCAGTTCTTC
CASSFLGEGIDNEQFF
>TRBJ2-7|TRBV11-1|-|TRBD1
TGTGCCAGCAGCCAACAACAGGGGAACGAGCAGTACTTC
CASSQQQGNEQYF
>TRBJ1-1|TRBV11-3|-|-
TGTGCCAGCAGCCCTCAGGGTGAGGACACTGAAGCTTTCTTT
CASSPQGEDTEAFF
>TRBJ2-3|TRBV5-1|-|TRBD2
TGCGCCAGCAGCTTGGAACTAGCGGCAGATACGCAGTATTTT
CASSLELAADTQYF
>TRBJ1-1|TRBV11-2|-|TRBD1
TGTGCCAGCAGCTTAGGGGACAGGGTGAACACTGAAGCTTTCTTT
CASSLGDRVNTEAFF
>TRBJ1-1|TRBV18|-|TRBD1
TGTGCCAGCTCACCACTTCTTCGACAGGGGAACACTGAAGCTTTCTTT
CASSPLLRQGNTEAFF
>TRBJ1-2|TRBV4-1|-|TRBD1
TGCGCCAGCAGCCCACAGGGGCTCGGTGGCTACACCTTC
CASSPQGLGGYTF
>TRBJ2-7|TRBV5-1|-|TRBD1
TGCGCCAGCAGCATGGAGACAGGGGGTTATGACGAGCAGTACTTC
CASSMETGGYDEQYF
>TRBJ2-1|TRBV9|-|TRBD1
TGTGCCAGCACCCTAGACAGGGTAAACAATGAGCAGTTCTTC
CASTLDRVNNEQFF
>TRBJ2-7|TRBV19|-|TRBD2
TGTGCCAGTAGTGACGGACTAGCGGGAGGACCGAGCTCCTACGAGCAGTACTTC
CASSDGLAGGPSSYEQYF
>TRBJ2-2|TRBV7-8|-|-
TGTGCCAGCAGCTTAGATGAGGCAGTATCCGGGGAGCTGTTTTTT
CASSLDEAVSGELFF
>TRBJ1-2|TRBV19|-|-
TGTGCCAGTAGTCCACCCACCGGGGGGCTGCGCTATGGCTACACCTTC
CASSPPTGGLRYGYTF
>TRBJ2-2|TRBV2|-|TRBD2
TGTGCCAGCAGTGTAGCTAGCGGGGATTCCGGGGAGCTGTTTTTT
CASSVASGDSGELFF
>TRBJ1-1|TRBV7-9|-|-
TGTGCCAGCAGTGTTCAAGCGAACACTGAAGCTTTCTTT
CASSVQANTEAFF
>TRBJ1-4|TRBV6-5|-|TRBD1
TGTGCCAGCAGTTCAGGACAGGGGCGTGAAAAACTGTTTTTT
CASSSGQGREKLFF
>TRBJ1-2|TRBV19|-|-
TGTGCCAGTAGAATTCCGGGAGGGATCTATGGCTACACCTTC
CASRIPGGIYGYTF
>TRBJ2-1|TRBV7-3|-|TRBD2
TGTGCCAGCAGTCTCCGGGCTAGCGGGATGAATGAGCAGTTCTTC
CASSLRASGMNEQFF
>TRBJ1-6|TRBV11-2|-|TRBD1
TGTGCCAGCAGTTATTATACACCGGGACAGGGGGCATCCAATTCACCCCTCCACTTT
CASSYYTPGQGASNSPLHF
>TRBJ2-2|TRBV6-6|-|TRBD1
TGTGCCAGCAGTTTGGGACAGGGGGACACCGGGGAGCTGTTTTTT
CASSLGQGDTGELFF
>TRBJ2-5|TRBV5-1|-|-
TGCGCCAGCAGCCTAGGACTGGATATCGGGACCCAGTACTTC
CASSLGLDIGTQYF
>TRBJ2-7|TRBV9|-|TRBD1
TGTGCCAGCAGCGTGTGGACAGGGGGCGTTGAGTACGAGCAGTACTTC
CASSVWTGGVEYEQYF
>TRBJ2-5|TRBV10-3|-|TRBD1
TGTGCCATCAGGTGGGACAGAGGAGAGACCCAGTACTTC
CAIRWDRGETQYF
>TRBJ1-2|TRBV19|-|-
TGTGCCAGTAGTGCTGACAGGCTGGCGGGCTACACCTTC
CASSADRLAGYTF
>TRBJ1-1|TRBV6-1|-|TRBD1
TGTGCCAGCAGTGAACAGGGGGGCACTGAAGCTTTCTTT
CASSEQGGTEAFF
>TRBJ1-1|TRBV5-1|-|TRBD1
TGCGCCAGCAGCTTCACAGGGGACATGAACACTGAAGCTTTCTTT
CASSFTGDMNTEAFF
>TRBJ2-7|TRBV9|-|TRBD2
TGTGCCAGCAGCGCCCTCCCAGCGGGAGTTTACGAGCAGTACTTC
CASSALPAGVYEQYF
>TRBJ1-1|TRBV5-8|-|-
TGTGCCAGCAGCTTTAACAGGGACACTGAAGCTTTCTTT
CASSFNRDTEAFF
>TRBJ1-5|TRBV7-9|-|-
TGTGCCAGCAGCCCTCCGGGTAGCAATCAGCCCCAGCATTTT
CASSPPGSNQPQHF
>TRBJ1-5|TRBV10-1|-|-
TGCGCCAGCCCCTACCTATCCCCGGGGGGAAATCAGCCCCAGCATTTT
CASPYLSPGGNQPQHF
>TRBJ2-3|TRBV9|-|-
TGTGCCAGCAGCCCCTCCTGGCCTTCTTTCACAGATACGCAGTATTTT
CASSPSWPSFTDTQYF
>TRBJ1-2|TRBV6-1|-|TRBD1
TGTGCCAGCAGTTCGGACAGGGCAGCTAACTATGGCTACACCTTC
CASSSDRAANYGYTF
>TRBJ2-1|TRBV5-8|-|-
TGTGCCAGCAGCTTGTCGGTAGCTAGGTACAATGAGCAGTTCTTC
CASSLSVARYNEQFF
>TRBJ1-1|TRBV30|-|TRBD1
TGTGCCGGGGCACAGGGGAGTACTGAAGCTTTCTTT
CAGAQGSTEAFF
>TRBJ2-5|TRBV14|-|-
TGTGCCAGCACGAGGGACTTACAAGAGACCCAGTACTTC
CASTRDLQETQYF
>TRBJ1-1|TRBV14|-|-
TGTGCCAGCAGCACAGGGAGGGGCACTGAAGCTTTCTTT
CASSTGRGTEAFF
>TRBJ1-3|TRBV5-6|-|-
TGTGCCAGCAGGACAGGATTGGCAGACTCTGGAAACACCATATATTTT
CASRTGLADSGNTIYF
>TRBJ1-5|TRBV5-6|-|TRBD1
TGTGCCAGCAGCTTGGACGGGACAGGGGATCAGCCCCAGCATTTT
CASSLDGTGDQPQHF
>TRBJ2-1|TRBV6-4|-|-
TGTGCCAGCAGTAACACAGGGTTATACAATGAGCAGTTCTTC
CASSNTGLYNEQFF
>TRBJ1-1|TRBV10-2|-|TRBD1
TGCGCCAGCAGCCAGGGGGAGATACCTTTCTTT
CASSQGEIPFF
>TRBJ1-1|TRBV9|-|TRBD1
TGTGCCAGCAGCGTTGGGACAGCCCTGAACACTGAAGCTTTCTTT
CASSVGTALNTEAFF
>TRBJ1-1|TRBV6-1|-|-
TGTGCCAGCAGAATGAAGACAGACACTGAAGCTTTCTTT
CASRMKTDTEAFF
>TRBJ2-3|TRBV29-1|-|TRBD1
TGCAGCGTTGGTGGCAGGGGGACAGATACGCAGTATTTT
CSVGGRGTDTQYF
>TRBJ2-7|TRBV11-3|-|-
TGTGCCAGCAGCTTAGATGCTCGGACAGCGTCCTCCTACGAGCAGTACTTC
CASSLDARTASSYEQYF
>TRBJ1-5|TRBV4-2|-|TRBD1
TGTGCCAGCAGCCATGGTGGGACAGGGGGTAAGATGGATCAGCCCCAGCATTTT
CASSHGGTGGKMDQPQHF
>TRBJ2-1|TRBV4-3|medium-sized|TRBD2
TGCGCCAGCAGCCAGGGACTAGCGGGATACAATGAGCAGTTCTTC
CASSQGLAGYNEQFF
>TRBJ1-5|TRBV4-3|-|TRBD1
TGCGCCAGCAGCCTGACAGGGGATGGCAATCAGCCCCAGCATTTT
CASSLTGDGNQPQHF
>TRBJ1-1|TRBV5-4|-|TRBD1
TGTGCCAGCAGCTTATGGGACAGATCGAACACTGAAGCTTTCTTT
CASSLWDRSNTEAFF
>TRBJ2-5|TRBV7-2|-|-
TGTGCCAGCAGCGGGGGGACTTCTTCGACCCAGTACTTC
CASSGGTSSTQYF
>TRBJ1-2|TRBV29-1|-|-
TGCAGCGTCCGGTCGGGGGACTCGTCCTATGGCTACACCTTC
CSVRSGDSSYGYTF
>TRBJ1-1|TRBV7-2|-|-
TGTGCCAGCAGCTCAAACACTGAAGCTTTCTTT
CASSSNTEAFF
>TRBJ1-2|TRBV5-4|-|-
TGTGCCAGCAGCTTGGTGGCAGGGATGGGAGGCTACACCTTC
CASSLVAGMGGYTF
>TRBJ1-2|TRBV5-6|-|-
TGTGCCAGCAGCCTCCGAAGGCTGGCTAGGGGCTACACCTTC
CASSLRRLARGYTF
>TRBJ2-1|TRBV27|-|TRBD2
TGTGCCAGCAGTGGGGGGGGCTCCTACAATGAGCAGTTCTTC
CASSGGGSYNEQFF
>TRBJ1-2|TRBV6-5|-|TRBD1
TGTGCCAGCAGTTACGGGACAGGCCCCTATGGCTACACCTTC
CASSYGTGPYGYTF